This T cell receptor beta chain derives from a study of PD-L1 blockade in urothelial cancer. Study-level points and caveats: Better survival was predicted when blood TCR clonality before treatment fell below the median.

Sequencing used immunoSEQ multiplex PCR; TCRdb keeps in-frame clones, though not all of them. This sample has 35,000 to 45,000 clones, with about nine tenths found just once. With respect to this clone: The antigen is not known.

This CDR3 comprises 16 residues. V was pared by 6 bases and J by 2 bases, with 9 bases of the junction left unmatched. Looked up from germline, CDR1 is LNHDA and CDR2 is SQIVND (reference sequence). Documented time point: pretreatment peripheral blood. The sample consisted of PBMCs, taken around atezolizumab (anti-PD-L1) treatment. The clonotype comes from a woman aged 55-70 years with urothelial cancer. J is TRBJ2-1 and V is TRBV19, with 8 bases matching TRBD2. The CDR3 protein is CASRTGAGGAYNEQFF. CDR3 nucleotides: TGTGCCAGTAGGACGGGCGCGGGAGGAGCCTACAATGAGCAGTTCTTC. The full variable domain, rest sourced from reference TRBV19 and TRBJ2-1, is DGGITQSPKYLFRKEGQNVTLSCEQNLNHDAMYWYRQDPGQGLRLIYYSQIVNDFQKGDIAEGYSVSREKKESFPLTVTSAQKNPTAFYLCASRTGAGGAYNEQFFGPGTRLTVL.